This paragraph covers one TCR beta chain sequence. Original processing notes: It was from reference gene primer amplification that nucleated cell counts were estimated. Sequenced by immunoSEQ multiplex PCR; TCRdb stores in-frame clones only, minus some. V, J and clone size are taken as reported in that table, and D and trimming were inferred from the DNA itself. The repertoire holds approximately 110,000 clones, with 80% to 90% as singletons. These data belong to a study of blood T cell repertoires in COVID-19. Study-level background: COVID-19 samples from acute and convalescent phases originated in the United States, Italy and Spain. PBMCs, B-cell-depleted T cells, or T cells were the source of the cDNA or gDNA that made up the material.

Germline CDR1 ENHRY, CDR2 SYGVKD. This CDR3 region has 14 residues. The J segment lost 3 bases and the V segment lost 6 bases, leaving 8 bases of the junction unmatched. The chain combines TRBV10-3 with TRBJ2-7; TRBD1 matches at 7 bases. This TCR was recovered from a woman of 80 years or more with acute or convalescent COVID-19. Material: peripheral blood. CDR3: CAIRSGTASYEQYF. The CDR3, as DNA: TGTGCCATCAGGTCCGGGACAGCCAGCTACGAGCAGTACTTC.